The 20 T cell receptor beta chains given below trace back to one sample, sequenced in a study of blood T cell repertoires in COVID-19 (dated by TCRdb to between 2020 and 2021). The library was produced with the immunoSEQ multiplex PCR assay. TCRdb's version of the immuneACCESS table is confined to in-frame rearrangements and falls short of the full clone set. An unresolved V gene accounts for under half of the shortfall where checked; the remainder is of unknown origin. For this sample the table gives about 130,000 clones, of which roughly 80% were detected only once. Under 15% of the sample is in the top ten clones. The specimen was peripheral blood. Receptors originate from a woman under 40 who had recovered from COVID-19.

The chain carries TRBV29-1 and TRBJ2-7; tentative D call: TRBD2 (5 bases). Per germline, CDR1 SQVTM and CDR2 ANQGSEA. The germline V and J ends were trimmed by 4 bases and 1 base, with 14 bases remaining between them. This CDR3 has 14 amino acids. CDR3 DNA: TGCAGCGTTGGTACGGCAGCGGATTCCTACGAGCAGTACTTC. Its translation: CSVGTAADSYEQYF.

This CDR3 reads CASSPGHSGNTIYF. The CDR3, as DNA: TGTGCCAGCAGCCCGGGACACTCTGGAAACACCATATATTTT. V is TRBV14 and J is TRBJ1-3; TRBD1 is a possible D gene (6 bases). The length of the CDR3 is 14 residues. V was shortened by 4 bases and J by 0 bases, with 7 bases between the two germline ends. Germline CDR1 reads SGHDN; CDR2 reads FVKESK.

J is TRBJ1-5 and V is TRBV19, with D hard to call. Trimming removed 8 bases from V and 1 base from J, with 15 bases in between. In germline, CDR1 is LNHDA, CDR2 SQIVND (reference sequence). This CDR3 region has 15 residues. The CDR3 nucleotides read TGTGCCAGTCGTTCCCTTGAGCTGAGCAATCAGCCCCAGCATTTT. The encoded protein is CASRSLELSNQPQHF.

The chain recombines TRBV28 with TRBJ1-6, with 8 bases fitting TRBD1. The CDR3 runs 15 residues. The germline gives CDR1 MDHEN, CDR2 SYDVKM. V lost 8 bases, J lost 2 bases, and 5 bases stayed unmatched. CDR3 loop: CASSDRVAYNSPLHF. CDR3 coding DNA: TGTGCCAGCTCGGACAGGGTAGCCTATAATTCACCCCTCCACTTT.

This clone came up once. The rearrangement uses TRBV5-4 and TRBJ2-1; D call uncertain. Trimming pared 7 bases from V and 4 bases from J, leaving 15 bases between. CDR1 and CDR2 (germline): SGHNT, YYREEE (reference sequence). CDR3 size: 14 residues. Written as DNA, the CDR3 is TGTGCCAGCGCCCATGGTGGCCGATACAATGAGCAGTTCTTC. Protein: CASAHGGRYNEQFF.

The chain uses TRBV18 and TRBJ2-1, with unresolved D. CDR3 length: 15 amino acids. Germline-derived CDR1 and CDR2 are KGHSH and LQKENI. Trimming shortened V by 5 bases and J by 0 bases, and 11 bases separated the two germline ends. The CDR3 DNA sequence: TGTGCCAGCTCATCCGGAGAAGACTCCTACAATGAGCAGTTCTTC. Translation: CASSSGEDSYNEQFF.

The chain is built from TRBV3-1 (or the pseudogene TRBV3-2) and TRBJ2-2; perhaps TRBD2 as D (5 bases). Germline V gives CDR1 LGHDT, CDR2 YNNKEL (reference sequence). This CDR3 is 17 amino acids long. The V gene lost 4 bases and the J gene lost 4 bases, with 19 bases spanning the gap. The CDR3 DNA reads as TGTGCCAGCAGCCTATTACAGAGCGTCCGGGGCACCGGGGAGCTGTTTTTT. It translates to CASSLLQSVRGTGELFF.

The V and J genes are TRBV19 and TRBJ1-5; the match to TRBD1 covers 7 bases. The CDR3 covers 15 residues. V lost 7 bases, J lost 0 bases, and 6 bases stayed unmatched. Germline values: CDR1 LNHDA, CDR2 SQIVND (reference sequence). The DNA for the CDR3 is TGTGCCAGTAAAAGGGACAGCAATAGCAATCAGCCCCAGCATTTT. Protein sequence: CASKRDSNSNQPQHF.

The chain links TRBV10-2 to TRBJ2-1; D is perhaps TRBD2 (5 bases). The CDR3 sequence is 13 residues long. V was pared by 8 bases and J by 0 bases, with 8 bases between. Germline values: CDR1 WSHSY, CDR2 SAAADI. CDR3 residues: CASGSHSYNEQFF. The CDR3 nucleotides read TGCGCCAGCGGGAGCCACTCCTACAATGAGCAGTTCTTC.

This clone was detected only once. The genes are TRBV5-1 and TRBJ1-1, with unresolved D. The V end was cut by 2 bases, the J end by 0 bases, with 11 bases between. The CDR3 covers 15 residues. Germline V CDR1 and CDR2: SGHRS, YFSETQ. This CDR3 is CASSLPRQVNTEAFF. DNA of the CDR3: TGCGCCAGCAGCTTACCCAGGCAGGTGAACACTGAAGCTTTCTTT.

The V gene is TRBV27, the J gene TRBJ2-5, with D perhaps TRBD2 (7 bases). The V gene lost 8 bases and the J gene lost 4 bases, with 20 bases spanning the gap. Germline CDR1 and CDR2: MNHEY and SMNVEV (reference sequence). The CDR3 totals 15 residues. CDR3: CASGIGGRGGETQYF. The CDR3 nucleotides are TGTGCCAGCGGCATCGGGGGGAGAGGGGGAGAGACCCAGTACTTC.

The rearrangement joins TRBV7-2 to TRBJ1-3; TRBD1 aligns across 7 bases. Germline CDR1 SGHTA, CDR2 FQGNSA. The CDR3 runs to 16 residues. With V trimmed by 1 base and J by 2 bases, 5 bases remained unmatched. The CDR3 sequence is CASSLVRTGAGNTIYF. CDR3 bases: TGTGCCAGCAGCTTAGTCAGGACAGGCGCTGGAAACACCATATATTTT. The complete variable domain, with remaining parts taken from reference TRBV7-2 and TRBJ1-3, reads GAGVSQSPSNKVTEKGKDVELRCDPISGHTALYWYRQSLGQGLEFLIYFQGNSAPDKSGLPSDRFSAERTGGSVSTLTIQRTQQEDSAVYLCASSLVRTGAGNTIYFGEGSWLTVV.

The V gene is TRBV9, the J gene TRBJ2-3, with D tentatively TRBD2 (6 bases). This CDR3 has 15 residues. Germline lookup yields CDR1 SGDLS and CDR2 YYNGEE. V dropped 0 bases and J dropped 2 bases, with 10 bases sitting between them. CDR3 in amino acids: CASSVGGGITDTQYF. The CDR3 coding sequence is TGTGCCAGCAGCGTAGGTGGGGGGATCACAGATACGCAGTATTTT. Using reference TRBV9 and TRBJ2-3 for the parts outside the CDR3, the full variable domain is DSGVTQTPKHLITATGQRVTLRCSPRSGDLSVYWYQQSLDQGLQFLIQYYNGEERAKGNILERFSAQQFPDLHSELNLSSLELGDSALYFCASSVGGGITDTQYFGPGTRLTVL.

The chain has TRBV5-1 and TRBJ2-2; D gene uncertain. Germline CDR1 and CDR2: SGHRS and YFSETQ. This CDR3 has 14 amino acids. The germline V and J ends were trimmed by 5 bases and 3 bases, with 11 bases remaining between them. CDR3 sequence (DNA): TGCGCCAGCAGAAGGCGAGAGGACACCGGGGAGCTGTTTTTT. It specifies CASRRREDTGELFF.

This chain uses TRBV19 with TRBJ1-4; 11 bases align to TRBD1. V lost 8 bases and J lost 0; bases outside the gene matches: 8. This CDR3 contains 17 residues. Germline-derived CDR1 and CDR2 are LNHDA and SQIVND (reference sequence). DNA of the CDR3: TGTGCCAGTCGGACGTCGGGACAGGGGGCAACTAATGAAAAACTGTTTTTT. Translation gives CASRTSGQGATNEKLFF.

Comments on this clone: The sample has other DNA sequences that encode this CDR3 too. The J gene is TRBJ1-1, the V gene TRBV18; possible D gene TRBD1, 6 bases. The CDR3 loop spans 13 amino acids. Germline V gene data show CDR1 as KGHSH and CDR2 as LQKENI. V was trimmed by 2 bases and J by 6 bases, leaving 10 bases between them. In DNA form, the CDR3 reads TGTGCCAGCTCACCAATCGGGGGGCCTGAAGCTTTCTTT. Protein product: CASSPIGGPEAFF.

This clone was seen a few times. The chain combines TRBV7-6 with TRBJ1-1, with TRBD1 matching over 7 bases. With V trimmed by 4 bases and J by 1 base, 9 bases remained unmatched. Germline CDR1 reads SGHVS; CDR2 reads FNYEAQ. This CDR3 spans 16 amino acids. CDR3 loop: CASSSTGVGANTEAFF. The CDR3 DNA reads TGTGCCAGCAGCTCTACAGGGGTTGGGGCGAACACTGAAGCTTTCTTT.

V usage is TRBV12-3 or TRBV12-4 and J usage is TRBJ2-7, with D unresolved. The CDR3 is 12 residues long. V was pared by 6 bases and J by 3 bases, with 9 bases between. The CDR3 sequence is CASSPNSYEQYF. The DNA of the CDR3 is TGTGCCAGCAGCCCGAACAGCTACGAGCAGTACTTC.

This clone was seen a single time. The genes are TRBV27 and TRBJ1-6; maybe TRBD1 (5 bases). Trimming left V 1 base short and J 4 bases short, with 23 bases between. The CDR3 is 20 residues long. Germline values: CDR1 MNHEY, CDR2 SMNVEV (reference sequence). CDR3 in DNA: TGTGCCAGCAGTTTATTTGCAGGAGGGGCCGAGAATCAATATAATTCACCCCTCCACTTT. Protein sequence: CASSLFAGGAENQYNSPLHF.

The CDR3 region has the DNA TGTGCCAGTAGTATATTCGCCAGCTACAATGAGCAGTTCTTC. It is translated as CASSIFASYNEQFF. This chain links TRBV19 with TRBJ2-1; D gene unclear. This CDR3 contains 14 residues. Germline loops: CDR1 LNHDA, CDR2 SQIVND (reference sequence). V lost 2 bases, J lost 3 bases, and 8 bases lay in between. The variable domain in full, with the rest retrieved from reference TRBV19 and TRBJ2-1, is DGGITQSPKYLFRKEGQNVTLSCEQNLNHDAMYWYRQDPGQGLRLIYYSQIVNDFQKGDIAEGYSVSREKKESFPLTVTSAQKNPTAFYLCASSIFASYNEQFFGPGTRLTVL.